Shown below are 25 T cell receptor beta chains from a single sample sequenced in a study of radiation and T cells in renal cell carcinoma. Treatment noted: treatment-naive control, cytoreductive nephrectomy. TCRdb's copy holds only in-frame clones and misses some; the assay was immunoSEQ multiplex PCR. The table has 25,000 or so clones, under 65% seen once. The sample in question was tumor tissue, obtained from a patient whose treatment was nephrectomy without radiotherapy. These receptors came from a human donor with renal cell carcinoma.

This chain uses TRBV5-1 with TRBJ2-2; D is uncertain. The CDR3 is made up of 16 amino acids. The germline V gene encodes CDR1 SGHRS and CDR2 YFSETQ. V lost 0 bases and J 4 bases, leaving 13 bases between the germline ends. CDR3 amino acids: CASSLGGGGGTGELFF. The CDR3 bases are TGCGCCAGCAGCTTGGGAGGCGGCGGTGGCACCGGGGAGCTGTTTTTT.

The chain recombines TRBV27 with TRBJ1-1; a weak D match, TRBD1 (5 bases). The germline V gene encodes CDR1 MNHEY and CDR2 SMNVEV (reference sequence). V lost 5 bases to trimming and J lost 1 base, with 14 bases between them. The CDR3 contains 15 residues. CDR3 nucleotide sequence: TGTGCCAGCAGTCCCCGCGGAAGGGGGAACACTGAAGCTTTCTTT. The encoded protein is CASSPRGRGNTEAFF.

This clone showed up just a few times. This chain links TRBV9 with TRBJ2-5; TRBD1 agrees at 8 bases. This CDR3 has 14 residues. Germline V CDR1 and CDR2: SGDLS, YYNGEE. The junction had 2 bases not matched to a gene; V was cut back by 3 bases and J by 1 base. The CDR3, as DNA: TGTGCCAGCAGCGACGGACAGGGCCAAGAGACCCAGTACTTC. This translates into CASSDGQGQETQYF.

The chain links TRBV29-1 to TRBJ1-2; weak D call: TRBD1 (5 bases). V shed 4 bases and J shed 3 bases, with 12 bases lying between them. The CDR3 length is 13 residues. CDR1 is SQVTM and CDR2 is ANQGSEA in the germline V gene. The CDR3 region is CSVVGGADYGYTF. In nucleotides, the CDR3 is TGCAGCGTTGTAGGTGGGGCGGACTATGGCTACACCTTC.

This clone was counted only a few times. The V gene is TRBV2, the J gene TRBJ2-2; 9 nucleotides agree with TRBD1. The CDR3 covers 15 residues. CDR1 is SNHLY, CDR2 FYNNEI, per germline. Trimming at V came to 4 bases and at J to 4 bases, leaving 4 bases not matched to a gene. The CDR3 region is CASSVSTGGTGELFF. The CDR3 DNA is TGTGCCAGCAGTGTGTCGACAGGGGGCACCGGGGAGCTGTTTTTT.

CDR3 sequence reads: CASSFWKGNTEAFF. Written as DNA, the CDR3 is TGCGCCAGCAGCTTTTGGAAAGGAAACACTGAAGCTTTCTTT. J is TRBJ1-1 and V is TRBV5-1, with D unresolved. The CDR3 spans 14 residues. Between the trimmed V and J ends, which lost 2 bases and 2 bases, there was a span of 10 bases. CDR1 and CDR2 from the germline V gene are SGHRS and YFSETQ.

This clone was detected a few times. V is TRBV19 and J is TRBJ1-2; 8 nucleotides align to TRBD1. Germline-derived CDR1 and CDR2 are LNHDA and SQIVND (reference sequence). The junction had 11 bases not matched to a gene; V was cut back by 10 bases and J by 7 bases. CDR3 size: 13 residues. CDR3 DNA: TGTGCCAACCCCGGACAGGGTCGTCCTGGCTACACCTTC. Translating it yields CANPGQGRPGYTF.

By proportion, this clone is medium-sized. The rearrangement links TRBV18 to TRBJ1-2, with D tentatively TRBD1 (5 bases). Trimming cost V 3 bases and J 7 bases, with 12 bases left between them. The CDR3 length is 13 residues. The germline gives CDR1 KGHSH, CDR2 LQKENI. CDR3 protein: CASSPDTERGYTF. The CDR3 bases are TGTGCCAGCTCACCGGACACGGAACGTGGCTACACCTTC.

This chain links TRBV6-5 with TRBJ2-3; 9 bases are shared with TRBD1. The trim removed 0 bases at V and 4 bases at J, leaving 5 bases unmatched. The germline CDR1 and CDR2 sequences are MNHEY and SVGAGI. The CDR3 consists of 16 residues. CDR3 in amino acids: CASSYSTGGSSDTQYF. The CDR3 DNA reads TGTGCCAGCAGTTACTCGACAGGGGGTTCATCAGATACGCAGTATTTT.

J is TRBJ1-1 and V is TRBV7-8; a possible D gene is TRBD1 (6 bases). The CDR3 is made up of 15 amino acids. V was cut by 5 bases and J by 2 bases, with 15 bases left in between. From germline, CDR1 is SGHVS and CDR2 FQNEAQ. The CDR3 DNA reads TGTGCCAGCAGCCTCATTAGGGGGGTTAACACTGAAGCTTTCTTT. Protein product: CASSLIRGVNTEAFF.

V and J are TRBV29-1 and TRBJ2-5, with D perhaps matching TRBD1 (5 bases). V shed 6 bases and J shed 0 bases, with 14 bases lying between them. The V gene's germline CDR1 is SQVTM and CDR2 ANQGSEA. CDR3 length equals 14 residues. The CDR3 nucleotides read TGCAGCGTCCAAGGGGTGGCAGACCAAGAGACCCAGTACTTC. Translated, it gives CSVQGVADQETQYF.

The chain joins TRBV27 to TRBJ2-7, with D tentatively TRBD1 or TRBD2 (5 bases each). In germline, CDR1 is MNHEY, CDR2 SMNVEV (reference sequence). The CDR3 is made up of 14 amino acids. V gave up 5 bases and J gave up 5 bases, with 16 bases separating them. CDR3 sequence (DNA): TGTGCCAGCAGTGAGGAGGTGGGGGTACACGAGCAGTACTTC. Its protein is CASSEEVGVHEQYF.

The genes are TRBV4-3 and TRBJ2-1; 9 positions agree with TRBD1. The CDR3 is made up of 16 amino acids. J lost 4 bases, V lost 3 bases, and 7 bases had no gene match. Germline assignment: CDR1 LGHNA and CDR2 YSLEER. The CDR3 nucleotides are TGCGCCAGCAGCCAGACCGGGACAGGGTTTTACAATGAGCAGTTCTTC. This encodes CASSQTGTGFYNEQFF.

The chain employs TRBV5-1 and TRBJ2-7, with TRBD1 as a possible D gene (5 bases). The CDR3 loop spans 15 amino acids. Germline V gives CDR1 SGHRS, CDR2 YFSETQ. Trimming cost V 0 bases and J 3 bases, with 13 bases left between them. The CDR3 sequence: CASSLVRTGHYEQYF. DNA of the CDR3: TGCGCCAGCAGCTTGGTTCGTACAGGTCACTACGAGCAGTACTTC.

DNA of the CDR3: TGTGCCAGCAGTGAATCTGCTTTATCCTACGAGCAGTACTTC. Translated: CASSESALSYEQYF. The chain has TRBV2 and TRBJ2-7; D is uncertain. This CDR3 contains 14 residues. The V end was cut by 2 bases, the J end by 1 base, with 9 bases between. In germline, CDR1 is SNHLY, CDR2 FYNNEI.

J is TRBJ2-5 and V is TRBV7-9; D remains unclear. Trimming took 1 base from V and 3 from J, leaving 6 bases between them. CDR3 length equals 13 residues. Germline CDR1 SEHNR, CDR2 FQNEAQ (reference sequence). The DNA of the CDR3 is TGTGCCAGCAGCTTAGAAGTTAAAGAGACCCAGTACTTC. It translates to CASSLEVKETQYF.

CDR3 sequence (DNA): TGTGCCAGCAGTACCTCGGACAGCTATGGCTACACCTTC. It translates to CASSTSDSYGYTF. This chain links TRBV6-6 with TRBJ1-2; the D gene is possibly TRBD1 (6 bases). The length of the CDR3 is 13 residues. Between the trimmed V and J ends, which lost 5 bases and 4 bases, there was a span of 11 bases. Looked up from germline, CDR1 is MNHNY and CDR2 is SVGAGI (reference sequence).

The chain combines TRBV5-1 with TRBJ1-1; 7 bases are a match to TRBD1. Germline V gene lookup returns CDR1 SGHRS and CDR2 YFSETQ. This CDR3 region has 14 residues. Unmatched junction bases numbered 3, after V lost 2 bases and J lost 2 bases. For the CDR3, the DNA is TGCGCCAGCAGCTTAACAGGGGCCAACACTGAAGCTTTCTTT. This sequence encodes CASSLTGANTEAFF.

V is TRBV5-6 and J is TRBJ1-2; D is ambiguous. V dropped 3 bases and J dropped 7 bases, with 10 bases sitting between them. This CDR3 is built from 12 residues. Germline CDR1 reads SGHDT; CDR2 reads YYEEEE. The chain's CDR3 is CASSSNPSGYTF. In DNA, the CDR3 is TGTGCCAGCAGCTCCAATCCCAGTGGCTACACCTTC.

The chain is built from TRBV7-2 and TRBJ1-3, with D possibly TRBD1 on 5 matching bases. The CDR3 extends over 13 amino acids. V was clipped by 5 bases and J by 3 bases, with 8 bases between them. Looked up from germline, CDR1 is SGHTA and CDR2 is FQGNSA. This CDR3 reads CASSVGGGNTIYF. In nucleotides, the CDR3 is TGTGCCAGCAGCGTCGGGGGTGGAAACACCATATATTTT.

The rearrangement joins TRBV7-2 to TRBJ1-6; possibly TRBD1 for D (6 bases). V lost 5 bases, J lost 5 bases, and 13 bases lay in between. The CDR3 consists of 15 residues. Germline V CDR1 and CDR2: SGHTA, FQGNSA. The CDR3 DNA is TGTGCCAGCAGCCAACAGGGTCAGGATAATTCACCCCTCCACTTT. It codes for CASSQQGQDNSPLHF.

The CDR3 loop is CASSLQGESNQPQHF. The CDR3 DNA is TGTGCCAGCAGCTTACAGGGTGAGAGCAATCAGCCCCAGCATTTT. V and J are TRBV7-8 and TRBJ1-5; TRBD1 is a possible D gene (5 bases). V was trimmed by 2 bases and J by 1 base, leaving 9 bases between them. The germline V gene has CDR1 SGHVS and CDR2 FQNEAQ. This CDR3 is 15 amino acids long. Full variable domain (rest looked up from reference TRBV7-8 and TRBJ1-5): GAGVSQSPRYKVAKRGQDVALRCDPISGHVSLFWYQQALGQGPEFLTYFQNEAQLDKSGLPSDRFFAERPEGSVSTLKIQRTQQEDSAVYLCASSLQGESNQPQHFGDGTRLSIL.

This clone was picked up a small number of times. This chain connects TRBV30 to TRBJ1-1; a weak D match, TRBD1 (5 bases). This CDR3 comprises 13 residues. Germline loops: CDR1 GTSNPN, CDR2 SVGIG (reference sequence). Deletions cut 0 bases from V and 5 bases from J, with 10 bases between. The CDR3 protein is CAWSVQDKTEAFF. The CDR3 nucleotides read TGTGCCTGGAGTGTACAGGACAAGACTGAAGCTTTCTTT.

The V and J genes are TRBV7-3 and TRBJ2-5, with a possible D match to TRBD1 (5 bases). CDR1 and CDR2 (germline): SGHTA, FQGTGA. The CDR3 extends over 15 amino acids. With 5 bases removed from V and 3 bases from J, the gap between germline ends came to 16 bases. CDR3 in amino acids: CASSPGSGSEETQYF. For the CDR3, the DNA is TGTGCCAGCAGCCCAGGGTCGGGCAGTGAAGAGACCCAGTACTTC. Complete variable domain (other parts from reference TRBV7-3 and TRBJ2-5): GAGVSQTPSNKVTEKGKYVELRCDPISGHTALYWYRQSLGQGPEFLIYFQGTGAADDSGLPNDRFFAVRPEGSVSTLKIQRTERGDSAVYLCASSPGSGSEETQYFGPGTRLLVL.

The chain uses TRBV7-9 and TRBJ2-7; 7 nucleotides line up with TRBD1. V trimming: 5 bases; J trimming: 2 bases; junction bases outside the gene matches: 6. From germline, CDR1 is SEHNR and CDR2 FQNEAQ (reference sequence). CDR3 length equals 14 residues. CDR3 amino acids: CASSARGRPYEQYF. For the CDR3, the DNA is TGTGCCAGCAGCGCTAGGGGGCGCCCCTACGAGCAGTACTTC.